Sequencing of this T cell receptor (beta chain) was carried out in a study of blood T cells in healthy people across ages. A second PCR, run for roughly 7 to 12 cycles, used a sample-barcoded 5' primer plus a J-beta primer mix. Via MiXCR, TCRdb re-called the 5' RACE reads, giving one row per CDR3 protein. The profile covers roughly 1.5 million distinct CDR3 sequences, with about 42% appearing a single time and approximately 4% taken by the ten largest. Germline trimming cut 5 bases from V and 5 bases from J; bases unmatched to any gene: 7. This CDR3 comprises 15 residues. The germline V gene encodes CDR1 KGHDR and CDR2 SFDVKD.

The source material was blood. This TCR came from a woman younger than 35 in good health. This sequence joins TRBV24-1 and TRBJ2-5; the match to TRBD2 covers 10 bases. CDR3 amino acids: CATSAQRGGVETQYF. The CDR3 coding sequence is TGTGCCACCAGTGCCCAGCGGGGGGGCGTGGAGACCCAGTACTTC.